This TCR beta chain was recorded in a study of T cells in Graves' hyperthyroidism and ophthalmopathy (dated by TCRdb to between 2019 and 2020). Regarding the study in general: To identify distinguishing TCR V-J signatures, a discovery cohort of 90 to 100 patients was used, comprising 43 with Graves' ophthalmopathy and under 60 with stable Graves' hyperthyroidism. Thyroid tissue and blood T-cell repertoires from over 5 Graves' hyperthyroidism patients were also compared in the study. Prospective prediction of ophthalmopathy was tested in an independent validation cohort of 18 to 20 hyperthyroidism patients and around 16 patients who later progressed to ophthalmopathy. The roughly 100 discovery patients were randomly split 7:3 into training and test sets. TCR Vbeta CDR3 sequencing of 120 to 150 peripheral blood samples (around 45 ophthalmopathy, around 80 hyperthyroidism and some 17 progressor patients) is reported in the paper. Following sampling, methimazole starting at 30 mg daily was given to hyperthyroidism patients, and high-dose intravenous methylprednisolone was given to ophthalmopathy patients.

What the research found in general, with its limitations: A model built on a 13 V-J signature distinguished ophthalmopathy from stable hyperthyroidism, reaching roughly 88% sensitivity and 81.08% specificity in cross-validation and 80%/75% in testing. During validation, the model predicted progression to ophthalmopathy a median of approximately 7 months ahead of onset, with almost 71% sensitivity and almost 75% specificity. Sample size was not statistically predetermined, and investigators were not blinded to group allocation. Most expanded thyroid clonotypes (frequency above 0.001) were also detected in blood, a finding suggesting that blood repertoires may reflect thyroid immune responses.

This clonotype was recorded at least ten times. Its antigen is still unknown. No much larger clone is present one base from it, and per-base qualities are unavailable. The cysteine opens and the phenylalanine closes a CDR3 of 13 amino acids. CDR3 DNA only is kept here, 39 bases in frame from base 1. For CDR1 and CDR2, the germline V gene lists SQVTM and ANQGSEA. V was cut back by 5 bases and J by 3 bases, leaving a gap of 13 bases between them. Exclusion was applied to patients with uncontrolled infections, other autoimmune diseases, pregnancy or lactation. Diagnoses relied on clinical symptoms, serum thyroxine and TRAb, thyroid ultrasound and orbital computed tomography. Trizol reagent was used to extract total RNA, and RNA quality was then checked on an Agilent 2100 Bioanalyzer. TCR beta CDR3 regions were amplified from RNA transcripts. A first-round RT-PCR of the TCR CDR3 used the HTBI primer set with the Qiagen OneStep RT-PCR kit. The libraries were constructed in a second round of multiplex PCR and then size-selected and purified. The libraries were sequenced on an Illumina HiSeq2000 using paired-end 100 bp reads. In the paper's pipeline: SOAPnuke was used to process the raw data, removing reads that contained adapters or uncalled bases, had a mean Phred below 15, or lacked an exact match to the constant primer or identifier. High-quality paired reads were merged using COPE v1.2.5, and each unique nucleotide sequence was defined as a clonotype. MiTCR v1.1 was used to align the clonotypes against IMGT TRBV, TRBD and TRBJ reference segments. Analysis was restricted to V-J combinations with a frequency above 0.0001, which covered roughly 99% of repertoires. A TCS score was defined as the ratio of F50 (clonal expansion) to E x V (chaos), with BLOSUM62-based TCRdist applied between CDR3 peptides within each V-J. Welch's t-statistics and random forest reduced fewer than 600 V-J features to 10 to 15, which were used in a naive Bayes classifier (R e1071). The similarity between thyroid and blood repertoires was quantified using the Morisita-Horn index. Using fastp trimming at Q25 and MiXCR clonotype assembly, TCRdb reanalyzed the public sequencing data and kept in-frame beta chains. CDR3 protein duplicates are merged, each entry listing the most common genes and DNA. TCRdb's processing, not the study's, gives the V and J calls here. For this sample the table gives over 500,000 distinct CDR3 sequences, of which approximately 48% were detected only once. The ten largest clonotypes hold about 43% of the sample.

Recombination linked TRBV29-1 to TRBJ2-5; TRBD2 could be the D gene, as 6 bases match. The specimen was peripheral blood or thyroid tissue (not recorded which). The sequence derives from an adult woman with Graves' disease, either hyperthyroidism or ophthalmopathy (not recorded which). The sequenced DNA is TGCAGCGTTCCGGGGGTGGGAAAAGAGACCCAGTACTTC. Translated, this is CSVPGVGKETQYF.